Following are 20 T cell receptor beta chains from one sample sequenced in a study of shared clonotypes between healthy human individuals. Sequencing used immunoSEQ multiplex PCR; TCRdb keeps in-frame clones, though not all of them. The data show 800,000 to 1,200,000 clones, with 75% to 85% seen just once and approximately 0.52% held by the top ten. The specimen sequenced was memory CD4+ T cells from PBMCs. Subset reported: CD45RA-negative fraction. The origin of the receptors is a man aged 18 to 35 in good health. Some clones in this sample may be carry-over from other donors' samples.

The chain employs TRBV11-2 and TRBJ1-4; TRBD1 agrees at 11 bases. Per germline, CDR1 SGHAT and CDR2 FQNNGV. The junction had 8 bases not matched to a gene; V was cut back by 6 bases and J by 8 bases. The CDR3 spans 15 residues. DNA of the CDR3: TGTGCCAGCAGTCGGGACAGGGGGGAGTGGGAAAAACTGTTTTTT. It yields the protein CASSRDRGEWEKLFF.

The chain couples TRBV19 to TRBJ2-6; 8 nucleotides align to TRBD1. The CDR3 spans 19 residues. V gave up 2 bases and J gave up 0 bases; unmatched junction bases: 9. CDR1 is LNHDA, CDR2 SQIVND, per germline (reference sequence). The CDR3 here is CASSIWGQAEHSGANVLTF. In DNA form, the CDR3 reads TGTGCCAGTAGTATATGGGGACAGGCCGAACACTCTGGGGCCAACGTCCTGACTTTC.

The chain uses TRBV18 and TRBJ1-5; D uncertain. The CDR3 has 18 amino acids. Germline values: CDR1 KGHSH, CDR2 LQKENI. V lost 3 bases and J 4 bases, leaving 22 bases between the germline ends. The CDR3: CASSPPGSPDTFNQPQHF. In nucleotides, the CDR3 is TGTGCCAGCTCACCTCCCGGGAGCCCCGACACCTTTAATCAGCCCCAGCATTTT.

A word on this clone: The sample carries other DNA sequences with the same CDR3. The rearrangement uses TRBV25-1 and TRBJ2-7; no firm D call. The CDR3 totals 12 residues. Between the trimmed V and J ends, which lost 5 bases and 2 bases, there was a span of 7 bases. The germline V gene has CDR1 MGHDK and CDR2 SYGVNS. CDR3 in amino acids: CASSSGTYEQYF. The DNA of the CDR3 is TGTGCCAGCAGTTCAGGAACCTACGAGCAGTACTTC.

This clone has more than one count but fewer than ten. The chain recombines TRBV7-6 with TRBJ2-1; D is uncertain. The CDR3 totals 14 residues. From germline, CDR1 is SGHVS and CDR2 FNYEAQ. V lost 3 bases, J lost 0 bases, and 6 bases lay in between. CDR3 amino acids: CASSFSSSYNEQFF. CDR3 DNA sequence: TGTGCCAGCAGCTTTTCGAGCTCCTACAATGAGCAGTTCTTC. Complete variable domain (other parts from reference TRBV7-6 and TRBJ2-1): GAGVSQSPRYKVTKRGQDVALRCDPISGHVSLYWYRQALGQGPEFLTYFNYEAQQDKSGLPNDRFSAERPEGSISTLTIQRTEQRDSAMYRCASSFSSSYNEQFFGPGTRLTVL.

Concerning this clone itself: Given a far larger clone just one base away, this is likely a sequencing read error. The chain recombines TRBV7-3 with TRBJ2-2; TRBD1 or TRBD2 may be the D gene (5 bases each). The CDR3 spans 15 residues. Germline V gene data show CDR1 as SGHTA and CDR2 as FQGTGA. In nucleotides, the CDR3 is TGTGCCAGCAGCTTATTAGGGGAGAGCACCTGGGAGCTGTTTTTT. Residues: CASSLLGESTWELFF.

This chain uses TRBV6-1 with TRBJ2-1, with D perhaps matching TRBD1 (5 bases). The CDR3 has 16 residues. Germline CDR1 MNHNS, CDR2 SASEGT. The germline V and J ends were trimmed by 4 bases and 2 bases, with 15 bases remaining between them. CDR3 loop: CASSGSQGSPYNEQFF. CDR3 nucleotides: TGTGCCAGCAGTGGTTCCCAGGGTTCGCCCTACAATGAGCAGTTCTTC.

The chain recombines TRBV20-1 with TRBJ1-1; D perhaps matches TRBD1 (6 bases). The CDR3 contains 11 residues. V was cut by 5 bases and J by 10 bases, with 14 bases left in between. Germline loops: CDR1 DFQATT, CDR2 SNEGSKA (reference sequence). CDR3 nucleotides: TGCAGTGCTGGGGGGGCTAGGGGAGCTTTCTTT. It yields the protein CSAGGARGAFF.

This clone was seen many times. J is TRBJ2-7 and V is TRBV6-1; 7 bases map to TRBD2. The CDR3 sequence is 14 residues long. Germline CDR1 reads MNHNS; CDR2 reads SASEGT. Trimming at V came to 2 bases and at J to 5 bases, leaving 6 bases not matched to a gene. CDR3 region: CASSETAGAHEQYF. The DNA for the CDR3 is TGTGCCAGCAGTGAAACCGCGGGAGCCCACGAGCAGTACTTC.

The J gene is TRBJ1-2, the V gene TRBV7-9; TRBD1 aligns across 7 bases. The junction had 6 bases not matched to a gene; V was cut back by 0 bases and J by 14 bases. The CDR3 extends over 12 amino acids. Germline CDR1 SEHNR, CDR2 FQNEAQ (reference sequence). The CDR3 DNA reads as TGTGCCAGCAGCTTAGCGGCCCAGGGGGAAACCTTC. Amino acids: CASSLAAQGETF.

The chain joins TRBV28 to TRBJ2-7; a possible D gene is TRBD2 (6 bases). The CDR3 totals 16 residues. The germline V and J ends were trimmed by 5 bases and 2 bases, with 19 bases remaining between them. The V gene's germline CDR1 is MDHEN and CDR2 SYDVKM. The CDR3 bases are TGTGCCAGCAGTACGGGAGTTCAGGCAACCACCTACGAGCAGTACTTC. Its protein product is CASSTGVQATTYEQYF.

The rearrangement links TRBV7-3 to TRBJ2-3; TRBD1 matches 7 bases. CDR3 size: 14 residues. The junction had 8 bases not matched to a gene; V was cut back by 5 bases and J by 6 bases. In germline, CDR1 is SGHTA, CDR2 FQGTGA. The CDR3 protein is CASSENLQGDTQYF. In nucleotides, the CDR3 is TGTGCCAGCAGCGAGAACCTACAGGGGGATACGCAGTATTTT.

This clone was picked up one time. Other DNA sequences within the sample encode an identical CDR3. The rearrangement links TRBV6-5 to TRBJ2-7, with 12 bases matching TRBD2. Germline V gene data show CDR1 as MNHEY and CDR2 as SVGAGI. The CDR3 spans 15 residues. Trimming removed 4 bases from V and 3 bases from J; junction bases left unmatched: 4. The CDR3 is CASSSPSGRGYEQYF. CDR3 coding DNA: TGTGCCAGCAGTTCCCCTAGCGGGAGGGGCTACGAGCAGTACTTC.

The rearrangement links TRBV4-3 to TRBJ1-2; no clear D. The V gene lost 0 bases and the J gene lost 4 bases, with 9 bases spanning the gap. The CDR3 consists of 14 residues. Germline lookup yields CDR1 LGHNA and CDR2 YSLEER. The CDR3 nucleotides read TGCGCCAGCAGCCAAGATAATCGGATCTATGGCTACACCTTC. Encoded protein: CASSQDNRIYGYTF.

This chain links TRBV6-1 with TRBJ2-2; 8 bases align to TRBD2. The trim removed 5 bases at V and 8 bases at J, leaving 7 bases unmatched. The CDR3 spans 14 residues. Per the germline V gene, CDR1 is MNHNS and CDR2 is SASEGT. CDR3 DNA: TGTGCCAGCAGTAGGGAACTAGCGGTTGGGGAGCTGTTTTTT. It specifies CASSRELAVGELFF.

The genes are TRBV15 and TRBJ1-1; D is undetermined. The length of the CDR3 is 14 residues. V was shortened by 3 bases and J by 9 bases, with 17 bases between the two germline ends. Germline CDR1 and CDR2: LNHNV and YYDKDF (reference sequence). Here the CDR3 reads CATSSPLGGQKAFF. DNA for the CDR3: TGTGCCACCAGCAGCCCCTTAGGAGGGCAGAAAGCTTTCTTT.

The rearrangement uses TRBV30 and TRBJ2-7; unclear D gene. Germline V CDR1 and CDR2: GTSNPN, SVGIG (reference sequence). The CDR3 totals 12 residues. With 0 bases removed from V and 4 bases from J, the gap between germline ends came to 7 bases. CDR3 sequence reads: CAWSVWGYEQYF. In DNA, the CDR3 is TGTGCCTGGAGTGTATGGGGATACGAGCAGTACTTC.

The chain combines TRBV28 with TRBJ1-5; 7 bases line up with TRBD1. This CDR3 spans 16 amino acids. Germline V gene sequence: CDR1 MDHEN, CDR2 SYDVKM. J lost 1 base, V lost 7 bases, and 10 bases had no gene match. The CDR3 DNA is TGTGCCAGCATCCAGGGAGGGGGCGGGAGCAATCAGCCCCAGCATTTT. It translates to CASIQGGGGSNQPQHF.

The CDR3 here is CASSTGGNTIYF. For the CDR3, the DNA is TGTGCCAGCAGTACAGGGGGAAACACCATATATTTT. J is TRBJ1-3 and V is TRBV6-6; the D gene is possibly TRBD1 (6 bases). Germline CDR1 reads MNHNY; CDR2 reads SVGAGI (reference sequence). Trimming removed 5 bases at V and 4 bases at J, with 6 bases between. The CDR3 is 12 residues long.

The CDR3 region has the DNA TGTGCCAGCAGTTGGGCAGGGAGCCCTGAAGCTTTCTTT. Its translation: CASSWAGSPEAFF. The chain carries TRBV28 and TRBJ1-1, with a tentative D call TRBD1 (5 bases). V shed 4 bases and J shed 6 bases, with 12 bases lying between them. The length of the CDR3 is 13 residues. Germline loops: CDR1 MDHEN, CDR2 SYDVKM. Full variable domain (outside the CDR3, taken from reference TRBV28 and TRBJ1-1): DVKVTQSSRYLVKRTGEKVFLECVQDMDHENMFWYRQDPGLGLRLIYFSYDVKMKEKGDIPEGYSVSREKKERFSLILESASTNQTSMYLCASSWAGSPEAFFGQGTRLTVV.